The next 8 T cell receptor beta chains were all read from a single sample in a study of cytomegalovirus exposure and HLA in healthy donors. Use of 60 Vbeta and 13 Jbeta primers characterized the PCR. Sequencing was performed with immunoSEQ multiplex PCR; in TCRdb, only in-frame clones are kept and a portion is missing. The data show 150,000 to 200,000 clones, with about 76% seen just once and 7.4% held by the top ten. Specimen: PBMCs. Receptor source: a male donor in good health and CMV-seropositive.

The gene calls are TRBV19 and TRBJ2-7; 11 bases match TRBD1. The V gene end was trimmed by 6 bases and the J gene end by 3 bases; junction bases not matched to a gene: 4. Germline V gene sequence: CDR1 LNHDA, CDR2 SQIVND (reference sequence). The CDR3 sequence is 14 residues long. CDR3 nucleotides: TGTGCCAGTAGCGTTGGGACAGGGGGCTACGAGCAGTACTTC. The encoded protein is CASSVGTGGYEQYF. The variable domain in full, with the rest retrieved from reference TRBV19 and TRBJ2-7, is DGGITQSPKYLFRKEGQNVTLSCEQNLNHDAMYWYRQDPGQGLRLIYYSQIVNDFQKGDIAEGYSVSREKKESFPLTVTSAQKNPTAFYLCASSVGTGGYEQYFGPGTRLTVT.

J is TRBJ1-1 and V is TRBV5-6; D is unclear. This CDR3 spans 12 amino acids. The V end was cut by 3 bases, the J end by 6 bases, with 9 bases between. Germline values: CDR1 SGHDT, CDR2 YYEEEE. CDR3 bases: TGTGCCAGCAGCTCGGAGGTCTCTGAAGCTTTCTTT. This encodes CASSSEVSEAFF.

This chain joins TRBV5-1 and TRBJ1-4, with a weak D call TRBD1 (5 bases). The CDR3 is made up of 15 amino acids. Trimming pared 0 bases from V and 8 bases from J, leaving 14 bases between. CDR1 and CDR2 (germline): SGHRS, YFSETQ. The CDR3 DNA reads TGCGCCAGCAGCTTGGATCCAGGGAAGGAGGAAAAACTGTTTTTT. It yields the protein CASSLDPGKEEKLFF.

V is TRBV10-2 and J is TRBJ1-5; 9 bases align to TRBD1. The germline V gene has CDR1 WSHSY and CDR2 SAAADI. This CDR3 comprises 14 residues. With 6 bases clipped from V and 7 bases from J, the junction kept 7 bases outside the gene matches. CDR3 region: CASSTDRGYQPQHF. In nucleotides, the CDR3 is TGCGCCAGCAGCACTGACAGGGGGTACCAGCCCCAGCATTTT.

The chain links TRBV5-4 to TRBJ1-1, with 7 nucleotides matching TRBD1. The CDR3 is 14 residues long. Losses at the gene ends were 4 bases for V and 5 bases for J; bases not matched to a gene: 8. Germline values: CDR1 SGHNT, CDR2 YYREEE (reference sequence). CDR3 sequence reads: CASSTGVERTEAFF. Written as DNA, the CDR3 is TGTGCCAGCAGCACAGGGGTGGAGCGAACTGAAGCTTTCTTT.

A single count supports this clone. J is TRBJ2-2 and V is TRBV11-2, with D unresolved. This CDR3 comprises 11 residues. Germline V gene data show CDR1 as SGHAT and CDR2 as FQNNGV. The ends were cut back, 4 bases at V and 6 bases at J, with 3 bases in the middle. The CDR3 nucleotides read TGTGCCAGCAGCTCGTCCGGGGAGCTGTTTTTT. Its translation: CASSSSGELFF.

V usage is TRBV27 and J usage is TRBJ1-1; tentatively, D is TRBD1 (6 bases). The CDR3 has 15 residues. The V and J ends lost 2 bases and 3 bases respectively, with 13 bases between them. The germline V gene encodes CDR1 MNHEY and CDR2 SMNVEV (reference sequence). The CDR3 nucleotides are TGTGCCAGCAGTTTAACAGGGAGTCCATACACTGAAGCTTTCTTT. The encoded protein is CASSLTGSPYTEAFF.

The rearrangement joins TRBV19 to TRBJ1-4, with unresolved D. The length of the CDR3 is 11 residues. Germline V lookup: CDR1 LNHDA, CDR2 SQIVND (reference sequence). With 11 bases removed from V and 8 bases from J, the gap between germline ends came to 12 bases. For the CDR3, the DNA is TGTGCCCCCTCCGTCGGGGAAAAACTGTTTTTT. This encodes CAPSVGEKLFF.